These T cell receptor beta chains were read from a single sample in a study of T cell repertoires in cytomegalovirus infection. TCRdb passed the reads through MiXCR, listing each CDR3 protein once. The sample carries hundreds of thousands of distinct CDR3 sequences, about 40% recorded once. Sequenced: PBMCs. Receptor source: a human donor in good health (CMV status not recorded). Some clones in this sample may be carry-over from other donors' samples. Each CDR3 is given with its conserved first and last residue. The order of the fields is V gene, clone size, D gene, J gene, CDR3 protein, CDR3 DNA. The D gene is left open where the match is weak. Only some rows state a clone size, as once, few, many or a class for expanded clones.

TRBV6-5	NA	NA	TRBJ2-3	CASSYDMDTDTQYF	TGTGCCAGCAGTTACGACATGGACACAGATACGCAGTATTTT
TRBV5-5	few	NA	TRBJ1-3	CASSLGPFAENTIYF	TGTGCCAGCAGCTTGGGACCGTTCGCTGAAAACACCATATATTTT
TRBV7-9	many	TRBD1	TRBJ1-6	CASSPPGQGNSPLHF	TGTGCCAGCAGCCCGCCGGGACAGGGTAATTCACCCCTCCACTTT
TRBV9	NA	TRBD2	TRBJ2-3	CASSGTSGRADTQYF	TGTGCCAGCAGCGGGACTAGCGGGAGGGCCGATACGCAGTATTTT
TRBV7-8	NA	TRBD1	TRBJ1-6	CASSLGDRVSNSPLHF	TGTGCCAGCAGCTTAGGGGACAGGGTTTCGAATTCACCCCTCCACTTT
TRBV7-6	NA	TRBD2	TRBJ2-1	CASSSVGLAGNEQFF	TGTGCCAGCAGCTCGGTGGGACTAGCGGGTAATGAGCAGTTCTTC
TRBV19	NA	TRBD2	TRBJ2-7	CASSYAGGPDYEQYF	TGTGCCAGTAGTTACGCGGGAGGCCCCGATTACGAGCAGTACTTC
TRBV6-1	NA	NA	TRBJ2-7	CASSYGPGWRDEQDF	TGTGCCAGCAGTTACGGACCAGGGTGGCGGGACGAGCAGGACTTC
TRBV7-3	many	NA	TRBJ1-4	CASSLGVGEKLFF	TGTGCCAGCAGCTTAGGGGTGGGGGAAAAACTGTTTTTT
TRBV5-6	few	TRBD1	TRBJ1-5	CASSFRGQGMSNQPQHF	TGTGCCAGCAGCTTCAGGGGACAGGGGATGAGCAATCAGCCCCAGCATTTT
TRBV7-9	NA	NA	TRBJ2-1	CASRTTSHGEQFF	TGTGCCAGCCGCACGACTAGTCATGGTGAGCAGTTCTTC
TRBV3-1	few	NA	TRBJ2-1	CASSPRRVGTTGSDEQFF	TGTGCCAGCAGTCCGCGACGGGTCGGGACCACCGGAAGCGATGAGCAGTTCTTC
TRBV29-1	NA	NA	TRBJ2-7	CSVVLAGVYEQYF	TGCAGCGTTGTGTTGGCAGGGGTCTACGAGCAGTACTTC
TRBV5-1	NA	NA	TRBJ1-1	CASSLQGSAHTEAFF	TGCGCCAGCAGCTTGCAAGGTTCTGCCCACACTGAAGCTTTCTTT
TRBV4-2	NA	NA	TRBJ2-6	CASSQERISGRGISGANVLTF	TGTGCCAGCAGCCAAGAAAGGATTTCGGGCCGGGGAATCTCTGGGGCCAACGTCCTGACTTTC
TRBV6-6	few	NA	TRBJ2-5	CASSYLGLRETQYF	TGTGCCAGCAGTTACTTGGGACTTCGAGAGACCCAGTACTTC
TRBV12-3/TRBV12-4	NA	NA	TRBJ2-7	CASLGRGSYYEQYF	TGTGCCAGCCTCGGGCGGGGTAGCTACTACGAGCAGTACTTC
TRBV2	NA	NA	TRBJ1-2	CASSALGYGYTF	TGTGCCAGCAGTGCTCTGGGCTATGGCTACACCTTC
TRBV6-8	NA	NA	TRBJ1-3	CASSMGRQASGNTIYF	TGTGCCAGCAGTATGGGACGGCAAGCTTCTGGAAACACCATATATTTT
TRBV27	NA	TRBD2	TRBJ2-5	CASSPRRGAKETQYF	TGTGCCAGCAGTCCACGGCGGGGGGCAAAAGAGACCCAGTACTTC
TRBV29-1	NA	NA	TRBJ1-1	CSVVMSVVAFF	TGCAGCGTTGTTATGTCCGTGGTAGCTTTCTTT
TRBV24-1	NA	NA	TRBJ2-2	CATSDFWADTGELFF	TGTGCCACCAGTGATTTTTGGGCAGACACCGGGGAGCTGTTTTTT
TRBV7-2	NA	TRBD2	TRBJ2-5	CASSLRTSGAPRKETRYF	TGTGCAAGCAGCTTACGCACTAGCGGGGCACCGAGGAAGGAGACCCGGTACTTC
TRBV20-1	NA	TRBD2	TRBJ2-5	CSATRTSAETQYF	TGCAGTGCTACACGGACTAGCGCAGAGACCCAGTACTTC
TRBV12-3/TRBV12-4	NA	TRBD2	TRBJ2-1	CASSPGGNYNEQFF	TGTGCCAGCAGCCCGGGGGGGAACTACAATGAGCAGTTCTTC
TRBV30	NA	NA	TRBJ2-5	CAWSPRGRPQETQYF	TGTGCCTGGAGTCCCCGGGGTCGCCCCCAAGAGACCCAGTACTTC
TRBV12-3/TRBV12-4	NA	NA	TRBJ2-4	CASSILPTLGVGKNIQYF	TGTGCCAGCAGCATCCTCCCAACTTTGGGGGTAGGCAAAAACATTCAGTACTTC
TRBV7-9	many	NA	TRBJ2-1	CASSLGRSASAHNEQFF	TGTGCCAGCAGCTTAGGTCGGTCGGCTAGCGCCCACAATGAGCAGTTCTTC
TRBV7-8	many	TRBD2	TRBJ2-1	CASVLAGGAEQFF	TGTGCCAGCGTCCTAGCGGGAGGGGCTGAGCAGTTCTTC
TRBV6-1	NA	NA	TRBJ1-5	CASSSTWGKHF	TGTGCCAGCAGTTCGACGTGGGGAAAGCATTTT
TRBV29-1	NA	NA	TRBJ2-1	CSVQWGNEQFF	TGCAGCGTCCAGTGGGGCAATGAGCAGTTCTTC
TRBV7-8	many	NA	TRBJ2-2	CASSWDMLAAGELFF	TGTGCCAGCAGTTGGGACATGTTAGCAGCTGGGGAGCTGTTTTTT
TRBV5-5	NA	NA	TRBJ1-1	CASSLSPRTMVSEAFF	TGTGCCAGCAGCTTGTCCCCTCGGACAATGGTTTCCGAAGCTTTCTTT
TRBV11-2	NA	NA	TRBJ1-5	CASSLEGAKDQPQHF	TGTGCCAGCAGCTTAGAGGGGGCTAAGGATCAGCCCCAGCATTTT
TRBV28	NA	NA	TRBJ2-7	CASSLLSAGAQYEQYF	TGTGCCAGCAGTTTACTAAGTGCCGGGGCTCAATACGAGCAGTACTTC
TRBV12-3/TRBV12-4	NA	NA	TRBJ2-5	CASSPAPLIVGTQYF	TGTGCCAGCAGTCCCGCGCCTCTTATTGTGGGGACCCAGTACTTC
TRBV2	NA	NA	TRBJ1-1	CASSEAGRATEAFF	TGTGCCAGCAGTGAAGCGGGCAGGGCGACTGAAGCTTTCTTT
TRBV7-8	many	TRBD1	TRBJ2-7	CASSLVAGGYEQYF	TGTGCCAGCAGCTTAGTAGCAGGGGGCTACGAGCAGTACTTC
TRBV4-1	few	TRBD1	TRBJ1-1	CASRAPGQGSTEAFF	TGCGCCAGCAGAGCACCGGGACAGGGAAGCACTGAAGCTTTCTTT
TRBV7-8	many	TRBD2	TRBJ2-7	CASSPRVPGLASYEQYF	TGTGCCAGCAGCCCTCGAGTCCCGGGACTAGCCTCCTACGAGCAGTACTTC
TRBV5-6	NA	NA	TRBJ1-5	CASSRRGGVAMTNQPQHF	TGTGCCAGCAGCAGACGGGGTGGTGTAGCCATGACCAATCAGCCCCAGCATTTT
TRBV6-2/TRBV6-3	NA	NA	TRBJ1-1	CASSYPLGGMLNTEAFF	TGTGCCAGCAGTTACCCTTTGGGGGGGATGTTGAACACTGAAGCTTTCTTT
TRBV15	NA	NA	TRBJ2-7	CATGTYYDQYF	TGTGCCACCGGGACTTACTACGATCAGTACTTC
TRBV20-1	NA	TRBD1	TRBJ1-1	CSARRQGGTTEAFF	TGCAGTGCTAGAAGACAGGGTGGGACCACTGAAGCTTTCTTT
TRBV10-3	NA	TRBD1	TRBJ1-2	CAINSPRQGAGYGYTF	TGTGCCATCAACTCACCACGACAGGGAGCGGGCTATGGCTACACCTTC
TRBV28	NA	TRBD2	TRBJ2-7	CASSSGGGSRNEQYF	TGTGCCAGCAGTTCCGGCGGCGGGAGTAGGAACGAGCAGTACTTC
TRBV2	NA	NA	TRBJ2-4	CASSEVGGQKNIQYF	TGTGCCAGCAGTGAAGTAGGGGGACAAAAAAACATTCAGTACTTC
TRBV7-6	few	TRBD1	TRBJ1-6	CASSFQRGTGTGYNSPLHF	TGTGCCAGCAGCTTCCAAAGGGGAACCGGGACAGGATATAATTCACCCCTCCACTTT
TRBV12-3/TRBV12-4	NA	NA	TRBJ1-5	CASSYRGGNHQPQHF	TGTGCCAGCAGTTACCGAGGGGGGAATCACCAGCCCCAGCATTTT
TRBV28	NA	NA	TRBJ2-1	CASSFKVGTGNFF	NA
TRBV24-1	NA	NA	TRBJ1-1	CATRGRGAVEAFF	TGTGCCACCAGGGGGAGAGGGGCAGTCGAAGCTTTCTTT
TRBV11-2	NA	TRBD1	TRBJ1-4	CASSLRTGGEANEKLFF	TGTGCCAGCAGCCTACGGACAGGGGGCGAGGCTAATGAAAAACTGTTTTTT
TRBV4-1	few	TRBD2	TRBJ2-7	CASSQAPAGVPYEQYF	TGCGCCAGCAGCCAAGCCCCAGCGGGGGTCCCCTACGAGCAGTACTTC
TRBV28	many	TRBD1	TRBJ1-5	CASRSDRVQPQHF	TGTGCCAGCAGGTCCGACAGGGTTCAGCCCCAGCATTTT
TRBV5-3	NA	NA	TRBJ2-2	CASSLESGGPGELFF	TGTGCCAGCAGCTTGGAGTCGGGGGGCCCCGGGGAGCTGTTTTTT
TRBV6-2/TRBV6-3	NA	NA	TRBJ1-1	CASSYRGGLGTEAFF	TGTGCCAGCAGTTACAGGGGAGGACTCGGAACTGAAGCTTTCTTT
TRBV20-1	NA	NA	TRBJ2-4	CSARDRVDIQYF	TGCAGTGCTAGAGATAGGGTTGACATTCAGTACTTC
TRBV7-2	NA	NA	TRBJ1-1	CASSPAVLGSTEAFF	TGTGCCAGCAGCCCCGCCGTCCTGGGGAGCACTGAAGCTTTCTTT